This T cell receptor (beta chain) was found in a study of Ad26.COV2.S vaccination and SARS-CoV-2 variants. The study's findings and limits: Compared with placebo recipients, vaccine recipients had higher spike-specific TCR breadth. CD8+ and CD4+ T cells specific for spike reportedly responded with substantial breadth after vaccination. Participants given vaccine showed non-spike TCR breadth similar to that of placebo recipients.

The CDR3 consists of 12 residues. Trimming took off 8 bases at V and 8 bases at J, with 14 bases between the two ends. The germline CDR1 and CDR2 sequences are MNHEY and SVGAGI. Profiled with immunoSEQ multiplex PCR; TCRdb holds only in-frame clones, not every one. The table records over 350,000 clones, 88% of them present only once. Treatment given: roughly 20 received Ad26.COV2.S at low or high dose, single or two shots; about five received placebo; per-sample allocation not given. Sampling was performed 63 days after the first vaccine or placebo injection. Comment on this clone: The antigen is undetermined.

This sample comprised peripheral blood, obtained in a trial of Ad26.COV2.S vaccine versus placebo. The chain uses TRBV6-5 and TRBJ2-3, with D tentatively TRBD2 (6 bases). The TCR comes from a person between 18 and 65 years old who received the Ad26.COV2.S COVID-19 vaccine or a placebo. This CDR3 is CASSLGSGTQYF. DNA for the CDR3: TGTGCCAGCTCCCTAGGTAGCGGTACGCAGTATTTT.